This T cell receptor beta chain was captured in a study of cytomegalovirus exposure and HLA in healthy donors. V lost 3 bases and J lost 6; bases outside the gene matches: 5. CDR1 and CDR2 from the germline V gene are KGHSH and LQKENI. This CDR3 comprises 15 residues. The PCR was carried out with 60 Vbeta primers and 13 Jbeta primers. Sequencing used immunoSEQ multiplex PCR; TCRdb keeps in-frame clones, though not all of them. The table lists approximately 61,000 clones, 70% to 80% of them singletons. The source material was PBMCs. This sequence originates from a man aged 45-65 years in good health and CMV-seropositive. J is TRBJ2-3 and V is TRBV18, with 11 nucleotides matching TRBD1. The CDR3 DNA is TGTGCCAGCTCACCCGGAAGGACAGGGGGCGATACGCAGTATTTT. This gives the protein CASSPGRTGGDTQYF.